The next 4 T cell receptor beta chains were all read from a single sample in a study of shared T cell receptors in the human thymus. Measured with immunoSEQ multiplex PCR; TCRdb has only the in-frame clones, and not every one. The table records 700,000 or so clones, 80% to 90% of them present only once. This sample also belongs to another study, concerning human thymus T cells.

Sequencing was carried out using thymocytes. The source is a girl under three years old with a congenital heart defect.

This chain uses TRBV4-2 with TRBJ1-5; 8 bases match TRBD1. This CDR3 contains 16 residues. Germline V CDR1 and CDR2: LGHNA, YNFKEQ. The J segment lost 7 bases and the V segment lost 0 bases, leaving 8 bases of the junction unmatched. As DNA, the CDR3 is TGTGCCAGCAGCCAAGAGCAGGGGGCGCGGAGCCAGCCCCAGCATTTT. Its protein is CASSQEQGARSQPQHF.

The genes are TRBV28 and TRBJ1-1, with a tentative D call TRBD1 (6 bases). Trimming removed 3 bases at V and 11 bases at J, with 19 bases between. This CDR3 spans 14 amino acids. CDR1 MDHEN and CDR2 SYDVKM come from the germline V gene. In DNA form, the CDR3 reads TGTGCCAGCAGTTTGCGGGGGGCGCTGTTTAAGGCTTTCTTT. It yields the protein CASSLRGALFKAFF.

This chain joins TRBV2 and TRBJ2-7, with a weak D call TRBD1 (6 bases). V lost 7 bases and J lost 5, with 18 bases in between. This CDR3 is built from 14 residues. Germline V gene data show CDR1 as SNHLY and CDR2 as FYNNEI. The DNA for the CDR3 is TGTGCCAGCATAGTGGGGGCGTCTGGTAACGAGCAGTACTTC. Translated: CASIVGASGNEQYF.

The V and J genes are TRBV28 and TRBJ2-5; the match to TRBD2 covers 8 bases. With 3 bases clipped from V and 2 bases from J, the junction kept 11 bases outside the gene matches. The CDR3 is 17 amino acids. Germline assignment: CDR1 MDHEN and CDR2 SYDVKM. The CDR3 coding sequence is TGTGCCAGCAGTTTGTGGGCGGGGGGAGGCAAACAAGAGACCCAGTACTTC. This encodes CASSLWAGGGKQETQYF.